The 24 T cell receptor beta chains presented below share a single source sample, sequenced in a study of blood T cells in healthy people across ages (dated by TCRdb to between 2014 and 2017). Library preparation used 5' RACE. A second PCR of roughly 6 to 11 cycles was run with a J-beta primer mix and a sample-barcoded 5' primer. TCRdb reworked the public reads: Q25 trimming with fastp, MiXCR clone assembly, productive beta chains retained. Entries are consolidated by CDR3 protein sequence, retaining the most common genes and DNA. Across this sample there are 1.5 million to 2 million distinct CDR3 sequences, with around 40% seen only once. The top ten constitute under 30% of the sample. Sequencing was done on a sample of blood. The source of these receptors is a human donor in good health.

This clonotype was found a few times. The genes are TRBV5-6 and TRBJ1-2; no clear D. The CDR3 is 12 amino acids. Germline V lookup: CDR1 SGHDT, CDR2 YYEEEE. With 1 base removed from V and 7 bases from J, the gap between germline ends came to 8 bases. This CDR3 reads CASSLRFGGYTF. The CDR3 bases are TGTGCCAGCAGCTTGCGCTTTGGTGGCTACACCTTC. Full variable domain (outside the CDR3, taken from reference TRBV5-6 and TRBJ1-2): DAGVTQSPTHLIKTRGQQVTLRCSPKSGHDTVSWYQQALGQGPQFIFQYYEEEERQRGNFPDRFSGHQFPNYSSELNVNALLLGDSALYLCASSLRFGGYTFGSGTRLTVV.

The genes are TRBV4-3 and TRBJ2-2; D unresolved. CDR1 LGHNA and CDR2 YSLEER come from the germline V gene. CDR3 length: 14 residues. The V end was cut by 3 bases, the J end by 5 bases, with 10 bases between. CDR3 in amino acids: CASSHASRTGELFF. The CDR3 coding sequence is TGCGCCAGCAGCCACGCTTCTCGAACCGGGGAGCTGTTTTTT.

In nucleotides, the CDR3 is TGTGCCAGCACCCTAGCGGGGAAGGGCGAGCAGTACTTC. Residues: CASTLAGKGEQYF. The chain couples TRBV7-2 to TRBJ2-7; 9 nucleotides agree with TRBD2. With 7 bases clipped from V and 6 bases from J, the junction kept 7 bases outside the gene matches. The CDR3 consists of 13 residues. From germline, CDR1 is SGHTA and CDR2 FQGNSA.

This chain links TRBV28 with TRBJ2-5; 11 nucleotides match TRBD1. The V gene end was trimmed by 6 bases and the J gene end by 5 bases; junction bases not matched to a gene: 5. This CDR3 comprises 14 residues. Germline V lookup: CDR1 MDHEN, CDR2 SYDVKM. The CDR3 bases are TGTGCCAGCAGCCGGACAGGGGGCGCGGAGACCCAGTACTTC. It specifies CASSRTGGAETQYF.

A note on this clonotype: An end of the junction does not agree with germline; a read error may underlie this. The chain recombines TRBV6-6 with TRBJ2-1; no reliable D call. Per the germline V gene, CDR1 is MNHNY and CDR2 is SVGAGI (reference sequence). CDR3 size: 14 residues. The CDR3 here is CASNDGGNYNEQFF. For the CDR3, the DNA is TGTGCCAGCAACGACGGTGGGAATTACAACGAGCAGTTCTTC.

The chain joins TRBV5-1 to TRBJ1-2; D is possibly TRBD1 (6 bases). The CDR3 is 13 residues long. Trimming took 4 bases from V and 7 from J, leaving 14 bases between them. Germline V gene lookup returns CDR1 SGHRS and CDR2 YFSETQ. CDR3 bases: TGCGCCAGCAGCCCCCGGGGGCGGAGTGGCTACACCTTC. Residues: CASSPRGRSGYTF.

This clonotype was picked up many times. The chain employs TRBV5-5 and TRBJ2-5; 9 nucleotides match TRBD2. In germline, CDR1 is SGHKS, CDR2 YYEKEE (reference sequence). The V gene end was trimmed by 1 base and the J gene end by 2 bases; junction bases not matched to a gene: 3. This CDR3 region has 15 residues. In DNA, the CDR3 is TGTGCCAGCAGCTTGTTAGCGGGGGAACAAGAGACCCAGTACTTC. This translates into CASSLLAGEQETQYF.

This clonotype showed up just a few times. V gene TRBV5-6 combines with J gene TRBJ2-1; no firm D call. The CDR3 length is 15 residues. The V gene lost 1 base and the J gene lost 4 bases, with 12 bases spanning the gap. Germline V lookup: CDR1 SGHDT, CDR2 YYEEEE. CDR3 sequence reads: CASSLYLDLYNEQFF. The CDR3 DNA sequence: TGTGCCAGCAGCTTGTATCTGGACCTTTACAATGAGCAGTTCTTC.

This clonotype was seen more than once but under ten times. The chain is built from TRBV29-1 and TRBJ2-7; D not certain. Per germline, CDR1 SQVTM and CDR2 ANQGSEA. The CDR3 loop spans 12 amino acids. Trimming left V 8 bases short and J 1 base short, with 12 bases between. The CDR3 here is CSIQGSSYEQYF. The CDR3 region has the DNA TGCAGCATTCAAGGGTCGTCCTACGAGCAGTACTTC.

This clonotype was detected only a few times. The chain carries TRBV5-5 and TRBJ2-7; D tentatively reads TRBD1 or TRBD2 (5 bases each). Germline V gives CDR1 SGHKS, CDR2 YYEKEE (reference sequence). The CDR3 is 16 residues long. V was cut by 2 bases and J by 0 bases, with 15 bases left in between. CDR3 loop: CASSFDLGDRSYEQYF. In nucleotides, the CDR3 is TGTGCCAGCAGCTTTGATTTGGGGGACCGCTCCTACGAGCAGTACTTC.

Only a few counts were recorded for this clonotype. The chain employs TRBV4-1 and TRBJ1-2, with TRBD1 as a possible D gene (6 bases). The germline V and J ends were trimmed by 1 base and 4 bases, with 13 bases remaining between them. The CDR3 contains 15 residues. Germline V lookup: CDR1 MGHRA, CDR2 YSYEKL. Here the CDR3 reads CASSQVPQGSYGYTF. Written as DNA, the CDR3 is TGCGCCAGCAGCCAAGTCCCTCAGGGGAGCTATGGCTACACCTTC.

The chain employs TRBV5-1 and TRBJ2-2; perhaps TRBD2 as D (5 bases). Trimming removed 7 bases from V and 0 bases from J, with 10 bases in between. Germline CDR1 and CDR2: SGHRS and YFSETQ. The CDR3 has 14 amino acids. For the CDR3, the DNA is TGCGCCAGCCTCGGGGATACGAACACCGGGGAGCTGTTTTTT. Its translation is CASLGDTNTGELFF.

A single count supports this clonotype. The chain joins TRBV6-5 to TRBJ2-4; D is ambiguous. The better agreement between TRBJ2-7 and the DNA end casts doubt on the J call. This CDR3 contains 18 residues. Germline CDR1 reads MNHEY; CDR2 reads SVGAGI. The CDR3 bases are TGTGCCAGCAGTTATCAGATGGCTCTTGGCTCCAATCACTACGAGCAGTACTTC. This translates into CASSYQMALGSNHYEQYF.

This clonotype has at least ten counts. The gene calls are TRBV9 and TRBJ2-7; 7 bases line up with TRBD2. J lost 0 bases, V lost 2 bases, and 8 bases had no gene match. The germline gives CDR1 SGDLS, CDR2 YYNGEE. This CDR3 region has 16 residues. CDR3 region: CASSVSVSGGSYEQYF. The CDR3 region has the DNA TGTGCCAGCAGCGTTTCTGTATCGGGGGGCTCCTACGAGCAGTACTTC.

This clonotype appeared a few times. V and J are TRBV6-2 or TRBV6-3 and TRBJ2-1; a weak D match, TRBD1 (5 bases). Trimming shortened V by 2 bases and J by 5 bases, and 7 bases separated the two germline ends. The CDR3 is 13 amino acids. Per germline, CDR1 MNHEY and CDR2 SVGEGT. The DNA for the CDR3 is TGTGCCAGCAGTTACGGGGCCAACAATGAGCAGTTCTTC. Protein: CASSYGANNEQFF.

V gene TRBV9 combines with J gene TRBJ2-3; TRBD1 matches at 7 bases. Germline-derived CDR1 and CDR2 are SGDLS and YYNGEE. The CDR3 spans 14 residues. Unmatched junction bases numbered 4, after V lost 4 bases and J lost 2 bases. CDR3 coding DNA: TGTGCCAGCAGCAGGGACAGCACCACAGATACGCAGTATTTT. Its translation is CASSRDSTTDTQYF.

This rearrangement joins TRBV24-1 to TRBJ2-2; 7 positions match TRBD1. Per the germline V gene, CDR1 is KGHDR and CDR2 is SFDVKD. V dropped 4 bases and J dropped 3; count of bases not matched to a gene: 7. This CDR3 spans 16 amino acids. The CDR3 is CATSDMTGRDTGELFF. The CDR3 DNA is TGTGCCACCAGTGACATGACAGGGAGAGACACCGGGGAGCTGTTTTTT.

This clonotype was seen more than once but under ten times. The chain links TRBV24-1 to TRBJ1-2; 7 nucleotides agree with TRBD1. V lost 5 bases and J lost 8; bases outside the gene matches: 10. In germline, CDR1 is KGHDR, CDR2 SFDVKD. CDR3 size: 14 residues. DNA of the CDR3: TGTGCCACCAGTGGCATACAGGGGCACGGGGGCTACACCTTC. Translation gives CATSGIQGHGGYTF.

This clonotype was recorded a few times. This chain uses TRBV20-1 with TRBJ2-4; no reliable D call. The J call may be mistaken, given a closer DNA end match to TRBJ2-7. The CDR3 runs to 11 residues. Germline values: CDR1 DFQATT, CDR2 SNEGSKA (reference sequence). The CDR3 reads CSPQAYYEQYF. The CDR3 DNA reads TGCAGCCCCCAGGCCTACTACGAGCAGTACTTC.

The chain uses TRBV6-5 and TRBJ1-2; D remains ambiguous. CDR1 and CDR2 (germline): MNHEY, SVGAGI. V shed 0 bases and J shed 5 bases, with 16 bases lying between them. CDR3 length: 16 residues. In DNA form, the CDR3 reads TGTGCCAGCAGTTACTCGACTATGGTTAGCACGTATGGCTACACCTTC. Translation gives CASSYSTMVSTYGYTF.

The genes are TRBV7-9 and TRBJ1-4; no clear D gene. This CDR3 comprises 14 residues. V shed 5 bases and J shed 8 bases, with 15 bases lying between them. Looked up from germline, CDR1 is SEHNR and CDR2 is FQNEAQ (reference sequence). In DNA form, the CDR3 reads TGTGCCAGCAGCCCCCCTCACGGGAGAGAAAAACTGTTTTTT. It is translated as CASSPPHGREKLFF.

This chain connects TRBV7-2 to TRBJ1-2; D not resolved. In germline, CDR1 is SGHTA, CDR2 FQGNSA. V was clipped by 6 bases and J by 2 bases, with 13 bases between them. The CDR3 has 14 residues. The CDR3 loop is CASSPWPGNYGYTF. In nucleotides, the CDR3 is TGTGCCAGCAGTCCCTGGCCAGGCAACTATGGCTACACCTTC.

This clonotype has only a few counts. V gene TRBV15 combines with J gene TRBJ1-2; unclear D gene. CDR1 and CDR2 from the germline V gene are LNHNV and YYDKDF (reference sequence). V was cut by 0 bases and J by 0 bases, with 8 bases left in between. The CDR3 sequence is 15 residues long. The CDR3 nucleotides read TGTGCCACCAGCAGAGATCCCCGCGCTAACTATGGCTACACCTTC. As protein: CATSRDPRANYGYTF.

A few counts support this clonotype. The chain employs TRBV28 and TRBJ2-5; the D gene is possibly TRBD1 (6 bases). This CDR3 comprises 14 residues. Germline V gives CDR1 MDHEN, CDR2 SYDVKM. V lost 2 bases and J lost 6, with 13 bases in between. The chain's CDR3 is CASSLEQGLQTQYF. The CDR3 DNA follows: TGTGCCAGCAGTTTAGAACAGGGTTTGCAGACCCAGTACTTC.